This T cell receptor (beta chain) was obtained from a study of OX40 agonist ivuxolimab in advanced cancers. Overall study context: Patients took ivuxolimab, an agonistic anti-OX40 (CD134) antibody. Partial responses, seen in three patients, involved one hepatocellular carcinoma and two cutaneous melanomas.

After removal of 2 bases from V and 4 bases from J, the junction contained 3 bases not matched to a gene. Germline V lookup: CDR1 SGHRS, CDR2 YFSETQ. The CDR3 runs to 14 residues. Whole-study results and caveats: CD8+ T cells (on average) carried more expanded clones than CD4+ T cells.

The repertoire was sequenced with immunoSEQ multiplex PCR; TCRdb's copy has only in-frame clones and lacks some. The sample comprises about 90,000 clones, about 90% of which are singletons, and about 9% rests with the top ten. This clone was counted between two and nine times. The antigen is unknown. The sequence came from an adult with an advanced solid tumor such as melanoma, head and neck, liver or kidney cancer. The rearrangement uses TRBV5-1 and TRBJ1-5, with TRBD1 matching 7 bases. Here the sequenced sample was CD4+ or CD8+ T cells sorted from blood, taken in a trial of the OX40 agonist ivuxolimab. CDR3 DNA: TGCGCCAGCAGCTTCGGGACAGAGAATCAGCCCCAGCATTTT. This gives the protein CASSFGTENQPQHF.